These T cell receptor beta chains were read from a single sample in a study of T cell responses to AZD1222 COVID-19 vaccine. Repertoires were generated with immunoSEQ multiplex PCR, while TCRdb's copy carries only in-frame clones and drops some. This repertoire shows 95,000 to 100,000 clones, 65% to 85% found once; its top ten account for over 12%. The material was peripheral blood, obtained 28 days after the second AZD1222 dose. The receptors derive from an adult who received the AZD1222 COVID-19 vaccine. Each CDR3 is given with its conserved first and last residue. A D gene is named only where the DNA matches it firmly. Clone size, where shown, is once, few, many, or a class for clones that have expanded.

d_call,v_call,clone_size,j_call,cdr3_nt,cdr3_aa
NA,TRBV2,NA,TRBJ2-7,TGTGCCAGCAGGAATGGACAGCTGAGAGAGCAGTACTTC,CASRNGQLREQYF
NA,TRBV5-6,once,TRBJ2-1,TGTGCCAGCAGCACACCTAAACAAAGACGCTACAATGAGCAGTTCTTC,CASSTPKQRRYNEQFF
NA,TRBV7-2,NA,TRBJ2-7,TGTGCCAGCAGCACCTGGGGGGCGGACGGGCAGTACTTC,CASSTWGADGQYF
TRBD2,TRBV15,NA,TRBJ2-3,TGTGCCACCAGCAGAGACCGCCCGACTAGCGGGACTCGTGTGAGCACAGATACGCAGTATTTT,CATSRDRPTSGTRVSTDTQYF
NA,TRBV19,NA,TRBJ1-1,TGTGCCAGTAGTATAGTTAAGAACACTGAAGCTTTCTTT,CASSIVKNTEAFF
NA,TRBV6-2/TRBV6-3,once,TRBJ1-1,TGTGCCAGCAGTTACCTCCGGGAGCCAAACACTGAAGCTTTCTTT,CASSYLREPNTEAFF
NA,TRBV7-2,NA,TRBJ1-1,TGTGCCAGCAGCTATAACGAAGACACTGAAGCTTTCTTT,CASSYNEDTEAFF
TRBD1,TRBV5-1,NA,TRBJ2-2,TGCGCCAGCAGCTCTTACAGGGGGCAGAACACCGGGGAGCTGTTTTTT,CASSSYRGQNTGELFF
NA,TRBV4-2,NA,TRBJ2-5,TGTGCCAGCAGCCAAGGGGACGGGGCGGTATTCGGGGAGACCCAGTACTTC,CASSQGDGAVFGETQYF
NA,TRBV20-1,few,TRBJ1-2,TGCAGTGCCAAACCTAAGGGCACCTTC,CSAKPKGTF
NA,TRBV29-1,NA,TRBJ1-3,TGCAGCGTTGAAGAAATAGGGGACTCTGGAAACACCATATATTTT,CSVEEIGDSGNTIYF
NA,TRBV7-3,NA,TRBJ1-1,TGTGCCAGCAGCTTAGACTTGAACACTGAAGCTTTCTTT,CASSLDLNTEAFF
NA,TRBV18,NA,TRBJ2-3,TGTGCCAGCTCACCCCAGGCGGGGCGCACAGATACGCAGTATTTT,CASSPQAGRTDTQYF
TRBD2,TRBV18,NA,TRBJ2-7,TGTGCCAGCTCTCTCGGGATAGCGGGTATCAACGAGCAGTACTTC,CASSLGIAGINEQYF
NA,TRBV19,NA,TRBJ1-1,TGTGCCAGTAGCCTACTTGGACTTACTGAAGCTTTCTTT,CASSLLGLTEAFF
NA,TRBV27,NA,TRBJ1-1,TGTGCCGCCTCCCCAGGGTTGAACACTGAAGCTTTCTTT,CAASPGLNTEAFF
NA,TRBV5-4,NA,TRBJ1-1,TGTGCCAGCAGCTTGCTAACCGGGACCCCGGCGGGTTGGGCTGAAGCTTTCTTT,CASSLLTGTPAGWAEAFF
NA,TRBV30,NA,TRBJ2-6,TGTGCCTGGAGGGGTAGGACTGCTGGGGCCAACGTCCTGACTTTC,CAWRGRTAGANVLTF
NA,TRBV6-5,once,TRBJ2-3,TGTGCCAGCAGGACATCTAGCACAGATACGCAGTATTTT,CASRTSSTDTQYF
NA,TRBV6-2/TRBV6-3,NA,TRBJ1-2,TGTGCCAGCAGTCCGAATTCAGACTATGGCTACACCTTC,CASSPNSDYGYTF
NA,TRBV12-3/TRBV12-4,NA,TRBJ1-1,TGTGCCAGCAGTTTACGGGAGAACACTGAAGCTTTCTTT,CASSLRENTEAFF
TRBD2,TRBV5-6,NA,TRBJ2-5,TGTGCCAGCAGCTTGGGACTAGCGGCGGAGACCCAGTACTTC,CASSLGLAAETQYF
NA,TRBV19,NA,TRBJ2-7,TGTGCCAGTAGTTGGGACACGGATTCCTACGAGCAGTACTTC,CASSWDTDSYEQYF
NA,TRBV7-3,NA,TRBJ2-5,TGTGCCAGCAGCATCAGGGTTCGAGAGACCCAGTACTTC,CASSIRVRETQYF
TRBD1,TRBV9,NA,TRBJ1-6,TGTGCCAGCAGCGTGGGAAGGACAGGGAGTTCACCCCTCCACTTT,CASSVGRTGSSPLHF
TRBD1,TRBV7-9,NA,TRBJ2-5,TGTGCCAGCAGCTTAGCTTCACAGGGGAGAGAGGAGACCCAGTACTTC,CASSLASQGREETQYF
NA,TRBV7-9,NA,TRBJ1-2,TGTGCCAGCAGCTCGAGGCCGGGACACGAAGCTAACTATGGCTACACCTTC,CASSSRPGHEANYGYTF
NA,TRBV11-2,NA,TRBJ1-5,TGTGCCAGCAGCTCCCTCTTGACAGGTCCTCAGCCCCAGCATTTT,CASSSLLTGPQPQHF
NA,TRBV3-1/TRBV3-2,NA,TRBJ1-1,TGTGCCAGCAGCCAATACCCTCCGGGGCAATACACTGAAGCTTTCTTT,CASSQYPPGQYTEAFF
TRBD2,TRBV5-4,NA,TRBJ2-1,TGTGCCAGCAGCAACCCTAGCGGGAGGGCCCCGTACAATGAGCAGTTCTTC,CASSNPSGRAPYNEQFF
NA,TRBV21-1,NA,TRBJ1-2,TGTGCCAGCAGCGGACAGGGGGTAGCCTGTGATGGCTACACCTTC,CASSGQGVACDGYTF
NA,TRBV3-1/TRBV3-2,NA,TRBJ2-3,TGTGCCAGCAGCCTCCGGGACCCAGATACGCAGTATTTT,CASSLRDPDTQYF
NA,TRBV7-2,NA,TRBJ2-7,TGTGCCAGCAGCTTGTGGGCAGCCAGCCAGGGCGAGCAGTACTTC,CASSLWAASQGEQYF